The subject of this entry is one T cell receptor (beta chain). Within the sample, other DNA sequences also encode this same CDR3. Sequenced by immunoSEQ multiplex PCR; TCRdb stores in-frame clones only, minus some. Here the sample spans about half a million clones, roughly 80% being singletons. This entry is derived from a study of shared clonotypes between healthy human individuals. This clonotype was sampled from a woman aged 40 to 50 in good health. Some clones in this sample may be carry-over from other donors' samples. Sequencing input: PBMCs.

CDR3 protein: CASSFGGGSYEQYF. DNA for the CDR3: TGTGCCAGCAGCTTTGGAGGGGGATCCTACGAGCAGTACTTC. The chain employs TRBV7-2 and TRBJ2-7, with D perhaps matching TRBD1 or TRBD2 (6 bases each). The length of the CDR3 is 14 residues. Per germline, CDR1 SGHTA and CDR2 FQGNSA. V was cut by 3 bases and J by 1 base, with 10 bases left in between.